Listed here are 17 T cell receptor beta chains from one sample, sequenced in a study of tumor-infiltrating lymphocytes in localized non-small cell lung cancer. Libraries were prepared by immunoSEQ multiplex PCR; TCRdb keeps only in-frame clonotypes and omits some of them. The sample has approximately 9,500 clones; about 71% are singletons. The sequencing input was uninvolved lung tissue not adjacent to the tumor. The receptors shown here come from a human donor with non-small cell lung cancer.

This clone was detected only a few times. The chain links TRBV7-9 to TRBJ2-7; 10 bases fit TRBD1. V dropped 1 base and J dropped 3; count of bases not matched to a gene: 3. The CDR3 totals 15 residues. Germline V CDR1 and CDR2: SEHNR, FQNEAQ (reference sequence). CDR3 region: CASSLDWDRGYEQYF. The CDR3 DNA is TGTGCCAGCAGCTTAGATTGGGACAGGGGCTACGAGCAGTACTTC.

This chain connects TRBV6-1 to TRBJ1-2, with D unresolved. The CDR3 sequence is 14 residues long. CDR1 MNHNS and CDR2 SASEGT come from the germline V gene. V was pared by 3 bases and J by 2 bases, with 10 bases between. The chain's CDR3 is CASSDSRGNYGYTF. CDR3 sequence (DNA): TGTGCCAGCAGTGATTCTCGGGGAAACTATGGCTACACCTTC.

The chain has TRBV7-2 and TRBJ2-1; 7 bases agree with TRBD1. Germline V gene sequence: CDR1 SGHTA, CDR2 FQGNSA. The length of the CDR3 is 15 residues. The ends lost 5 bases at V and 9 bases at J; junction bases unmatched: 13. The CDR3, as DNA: TGTGCCAGCAGCCCCCCAGGGGGTTCCCATGGTGAGCAGTTCTTC. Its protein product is CASSPPGGSHGEQFF.

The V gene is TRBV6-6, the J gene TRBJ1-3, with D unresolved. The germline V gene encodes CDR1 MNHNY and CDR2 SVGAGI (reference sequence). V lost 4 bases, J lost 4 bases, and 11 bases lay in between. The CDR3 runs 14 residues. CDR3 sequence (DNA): TGTGCCAGCAGTTCAGCGGATAGAGGAAACACCATATATTTT. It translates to CASSSADRGNTIYF.

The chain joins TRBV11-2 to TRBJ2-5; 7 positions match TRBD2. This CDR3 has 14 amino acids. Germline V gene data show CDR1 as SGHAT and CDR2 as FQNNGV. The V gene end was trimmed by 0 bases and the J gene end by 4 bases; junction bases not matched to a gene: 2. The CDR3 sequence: CASSLDGRGETQYF. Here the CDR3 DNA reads TGTGCCAGCAGCTTAGATGGGAGGGGAGAGACCCAGTACTTC.

As DNA, the CDR3 is TGTGCCAGCAGTCTTGGGACAGGGGGCGCCTACAATGAGCAGTTCTTC. Residues: CASSLGTGGAYNEQFF. This chain uses TRBV27 with TRBJ2-1; 12 bases align to TRBD1. Trimming at V came to 5 bases and at J to 2 bases, leaving 4 bases not matched to a gene. Germline V gene sequence: CDR1 MNHEY, CDR2 SMNVEV (reference sequence). The CDR3 covers 16 residues.

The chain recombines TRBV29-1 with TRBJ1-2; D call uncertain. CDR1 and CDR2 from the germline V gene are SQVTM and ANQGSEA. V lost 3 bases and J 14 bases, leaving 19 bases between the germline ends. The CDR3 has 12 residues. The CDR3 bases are TGCAGCGTTGATATACCCCGGACTGGCACGACCTTC. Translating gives CSVDIPRTGTTF.

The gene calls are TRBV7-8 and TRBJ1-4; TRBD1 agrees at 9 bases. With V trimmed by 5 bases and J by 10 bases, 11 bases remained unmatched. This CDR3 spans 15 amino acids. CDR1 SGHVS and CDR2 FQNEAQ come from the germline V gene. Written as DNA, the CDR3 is TGTGCCAGCAGCGATACAGGGGGCAGGGTGGTAAAACTGTTTTTT. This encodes CASSDTGGRVVKLFF.

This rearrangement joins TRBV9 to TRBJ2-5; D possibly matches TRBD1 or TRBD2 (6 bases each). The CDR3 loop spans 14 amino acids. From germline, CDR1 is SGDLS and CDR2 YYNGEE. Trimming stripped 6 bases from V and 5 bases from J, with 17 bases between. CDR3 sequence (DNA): TGTGCCAGCAAGGGGGGCCAGAGGGCGGAGACCCAGTACTTC. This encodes CASKGGQRAETQYF.

The CDR3 sequence is CASSINGGANQPQHF. The CDR3 DNA sequence: TGTGCCAGCAGTATAAACGGAGGGGCCAATCAGCCCCAGCATTTT. The chain recombines TRBV2 with TRBJ1-5; TRBD1 might be the D (5 bases). The V gene lost 5 bases and the J gene lost 3 bases, with 14 bases spanning the gap. Per germline, CDR1 SNHLY and CDR2 FYNNEI. This CDR3 is 15 amino acids long.

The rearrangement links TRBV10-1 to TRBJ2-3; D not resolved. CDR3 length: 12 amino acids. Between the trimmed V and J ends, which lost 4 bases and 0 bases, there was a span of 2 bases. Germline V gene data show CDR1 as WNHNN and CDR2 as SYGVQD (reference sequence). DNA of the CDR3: TGCGCCAGCAGTGCTAGCACAGATACGCAGTATTTT. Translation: CASSASTDTQYF.

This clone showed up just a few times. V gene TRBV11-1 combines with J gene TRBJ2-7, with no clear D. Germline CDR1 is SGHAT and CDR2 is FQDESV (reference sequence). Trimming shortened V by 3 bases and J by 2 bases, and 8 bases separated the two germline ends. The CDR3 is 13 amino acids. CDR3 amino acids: CASSFQTAYEQYF. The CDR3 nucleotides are TGTGCCAGCAGCTTTCAGACGGCCTACGAGCAGTACTTC.

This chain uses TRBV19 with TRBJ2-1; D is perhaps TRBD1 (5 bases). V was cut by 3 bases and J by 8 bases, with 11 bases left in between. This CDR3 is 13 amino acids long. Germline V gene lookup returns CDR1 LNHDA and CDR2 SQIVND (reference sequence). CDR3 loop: CASSMPQGYEQFF. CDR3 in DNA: TGTGCCAGTAGTATGCCTCAGGGATATGAGCAGTTCTTC.

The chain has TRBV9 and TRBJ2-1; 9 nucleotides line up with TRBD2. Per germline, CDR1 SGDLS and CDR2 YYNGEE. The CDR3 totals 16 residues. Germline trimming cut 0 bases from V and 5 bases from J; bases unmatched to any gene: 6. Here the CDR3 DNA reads TGTGCCAGCAGCGTAGGGGGGGCTAGCGGGAACAATGAGCAGTTCTTC. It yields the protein CASSVGGASGNNEQFF.

The CDR3: CASKGQGTSGANVLTF. The CDR3 DNA reads TGTGCCAGCAAAGGACAGGGGACCTCTGGGGCCAACGTCCTGACTTTC. The chain recombines TRBV5-6 with TRBJ2-6, with TRBD1 identical over 9 bases. The V and J ends lost 6 bases and 0 bases, in that order; junction bases with no gene match: 4. CDR1 and CDR2 (germline): SGHDT, YYEEEE. The CDR3 is 16 residues long.

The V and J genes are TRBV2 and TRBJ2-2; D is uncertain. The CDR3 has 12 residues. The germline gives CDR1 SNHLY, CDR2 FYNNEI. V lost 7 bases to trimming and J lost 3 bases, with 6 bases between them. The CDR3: CASTRDTGELFF. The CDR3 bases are TGTGCCAGCACTCGGGACACCGGGGAGCTGTTTTTT.

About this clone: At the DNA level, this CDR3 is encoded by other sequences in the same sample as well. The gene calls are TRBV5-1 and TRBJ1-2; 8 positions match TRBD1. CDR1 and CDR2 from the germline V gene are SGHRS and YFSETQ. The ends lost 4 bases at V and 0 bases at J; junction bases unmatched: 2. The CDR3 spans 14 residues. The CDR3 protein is CASSPTGANYGYTF. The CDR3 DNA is TGCGCCAGCAGCCCGACAGGGGCTAACTATGGCTACACCTTC.